Listed below are T cell receptor beta chains from one sample, sequenced in a study of T cells after posttransplantation cyclophosphamide. Sequencing was performed with immunoSEQ multiplex PCR; in TCRdb, only in-frame clones are kept and a portion is missing. Altogether 15,000 to 20,000 clones are present, over 80% being singletons, with the ten largest covering over 7.5%. Specimen: memory CD4+ T cells sorted from blood. These receptors originate from a young man in good health and a related stem cell transplant donor. Each CDR3 is given with its conserved first and last residue. Fields, in order: J gene, D gene, clone size, V gene, CDR3 DNA, CDR3 protein. The D gene is left open where the match is weak. For some rows the clone size is stated as once, few or many, or as a class when expanded; others skip it.

J: TRBJ1-4; D: NA; size: NA; V: TRBV7-9; DNA: TGTGCCAGCAGCTCTCCCCGGGGGGCTGATGAAAAACTGTTTTTT; CDR3: CASSSPRGADEKLFF
J: TRBJ2-5; D: NA; size: NA; V: TRBV5-1; DNA: TGCGCCAGCAGCCGGGACTCGGAGACCCAGTACTTC; CDR3: CASSRDSETQYF
J: TRBJ2-5; D: NA; size: NA; V: TRBV27; DNA: TGTGCCAGCAGTTTCCAGGGCCGGACCCAGTACTTC; CDR3: CASSFQGRTQYF
J: TRBJ1-5; D: NA; size: NA; V: TRBV6-1; DNA: TGTGCCAGCAGCCAGAATCAGCCCCAGCATTTT; CDR3: CASSQNQPQHF
J: TRBJ1-5; D: TRBD1; size: once; V: TRBV5-6; DNA: TGTGCCAGCAGCCGACTGGACAGGGACAATCAGCCCCAGCATTTT; CDR3: CASSRLDRDNQPQHF
J: TRBJ1-6; D: NA; size: NA; V: TRBV5-6; DNA: TGTGCCAGCAGTTACTCTACAGGGAGAGTCCCGCCCCTCCTCTTT; CDR3: CASSYSTGRVPPLLF
J: TRBJ2-3; D: NA; size: NA; V: TRBV7-3; DNA: TGTGCCAGCAGCTTATACGGGCCCCCGAGGGCAGATACGCAGTATTTT; CDR3: CASSLYGPPRADTQYF
J: TRBJ2-7; D: TRBD1; size: NA; V: TRBV7-9; DNA: TGTGCCAGCAGCCCTTGGGGGGAAGCCGGGACAGGATCCTACGAGCAGTACTTC; CDR3: CASSPWGEAGTGSYEQYF
J: TRBJ2-7; D: TRBD2; size: once; V: TRBV5-4; DNA: TGTGCCAGCAGCTTGTGGGGACTAGAGCCCGAGCAGTACTTC; CDR3: CASSLWGLEPEQYF
J: TRBJ1-2; D: TRBD1; size: once; V: TRBV28; DNA: TGTGCCAGCAAACCCCCGACAGGGCAGGGCTATGGCTACACCTTC; CDR3: CASKPPTGQGYGYTF
J: TRBJ1-2; D: NA; size: NA; V: TRBV5-1; DNA: TGCGCCAGCAGTTACGACAGCCTCTATGGCTACACCTTC; CDR3: CASSYDSLYGYTF
J: TRBJ1-5; D: NA; size: NA; V: TRBV19; DNA: TGTGCCAGTAGTATCTCGCAGGGTCGTCAGCCCCAGCATTTT; CDR3: CASSISQGRQPQHF
J: TRBJ2-1; D: TRBD1; size: NA; V: TRBV19; DNA: TGTGCCAGTAGCGACTCCGGGACAGGGTGGTCGAATGAGCAGTTCTTC; CDR3: CASSDSGTGWSNEQFF
J: TRBJ2-3; D: TRBD2; size: NA; V: TRBV9; DNA: TGTGCCAGCAGCGCAACTAGCGGGGGGACCGCAGATACGCAGTATTTT; CDR3: CASSATSGGTADTQYF
J: TRBJ2-7; D: TRBD1; size: NA; V: TRBV5-5; DNA: TGTGCCAGCAGCTCCCAGGGGGCGCGGTCGATAGAGCAGTACTTC; CDR3: CASSSQGARSIEQYF
J: TRBJ1-1; D: NA; size: few; V: TRBV7-6; DNA: TGTGCCAGCAGCTTAGTATCAGGTGACACTGAAGCTTTCTTT; CDR3: CASSLVSGDTEAFF
J: TRBJ2-5; D: TRBD1; size: NA; V: TRBV6-1; DNA: TGTGCCAGCAGAGGATCTCAGACAGGGGAAGAGACCCAGTACTTC; CDR3: CASRGSQTGEETQYF
J: TRBJ1-4; D: TRBD1; size: few; V: TRBV27; DNA: TGTGCCAGCAGTCGCGGACAGGGAAATAATGAAAAACTGTTTTTT; CDR3: CASSRGQGNNEKLFF
J: TRBJ1-5; D: NA; size: NA; V: TRBV21-1; DNA: TGTGCCAGCAGCAAAGGAGGGGGAAATCAGCCCCAGCATTTT; CDR3: CASSKGGGNQPQHF
J: TRBJ1-2; D: TRBD1; size: NA; V: TRBV10-3; DNA: TGTGCCATCAAGGGGACAGGGGGCTCCTATGGCTACACCTTC; CDR3: CAIKGTGGSYGYTF
J: TRBJ2-2; D: TRBD1; size: NA; V: TRBV4-3; DNA: TGCGCCAGCAGCCGGTACTCGACAGGGGAAAGCACCGGGGAGCTGTTTTTT; CDR3: CASSRYSTGESTGELFF
J: TRBJ2-3; D: TRBD2; size: NA; V: TRBV27; DNA: TGTGCCAGCAGTTTGACTAGCGGGGGGGGAGGTACGCAGTATTTT; CDR3: CASSLTSGGGGTQYF